The entry below describes one T cell receptor beta chain. In this sample, this clonotype turned up a few times. The target of this receptor is not known. No base qualities exist here, and no much larger clone lies one base off it. According to the study, the label for this sample's treatment or condition signals: in vitro stimulation with specific CMV peptide epitopes to enrich CMV-specific T cells. The data were taken from a study of T cell repertoires in cytomegalovirus infection (dated by TCRdb to between 2019 and 2020). As for the study more broadly: Alongside well-studied HLA-B-restricted epitopes, the peptide stimulations were aimed at recently identified HLA-C-restricted CMV epitopes, whose presentation resists viral immunomodulation. Donor HLA type was relevant to the analysis, as public TCR beta signatures indicated carriage of CMV infection together with the matching HLA type. Here is what the overall study found, with its caveats: In both this cohort and an independent cohort of approximately 350 donors, the cumulative frequency of public TCR beta family members distinguished carriers of CMV infection plus the relevant HLA type. The ex vivo response was dominated by HLA-C-restricted CMV-specific TCR beta clonotypes, which also provided the single most frequent clonotype in two of eight donors.

The CDR3, cysteine through phenylalanine, is 14 amino acids long. CDR3 DNA only is kept here, 42 bases in frame from base 1. The germline V gene encodes CDR1 SNHLY and CDR2 FYNNEI. The trim is 10 bases for V and 0 bases for J, with a gap of 14 bases between the germline ends. TCRdb names Illumina HiSeq 1500 as the instrument used. Clones were called with MiXCR by TCRdb after fastp trimmed the public reads at Q25, and only in-frame beta chains were retained. CDR3 protein sequences are deduplicated, and each keeps its most common genes and DNA. The sample records around 900,000 distinct CDR3 sequences, around 32% of which are singletons. Around 15% of the sample is in the top ten clones.

This TCR was recovered from a human donor in good health (CMV status not recorded). Some clones in this sample may be carry-over from other donors' samples. Sequencing used cultured CD8+ T cells from PBMCs, obtained from culture after CMV antigen stimulation. The V and J genes are TRBV2 and TRBJ2-3; a tentative D call is TRBD1 (6 bases match). The DNA sequence is given as TGTGCCAACCAACAGGGCGGGAGCACAGATACGCAGTATTTT. The encoded protein is CANQQGGSTDTQYF.